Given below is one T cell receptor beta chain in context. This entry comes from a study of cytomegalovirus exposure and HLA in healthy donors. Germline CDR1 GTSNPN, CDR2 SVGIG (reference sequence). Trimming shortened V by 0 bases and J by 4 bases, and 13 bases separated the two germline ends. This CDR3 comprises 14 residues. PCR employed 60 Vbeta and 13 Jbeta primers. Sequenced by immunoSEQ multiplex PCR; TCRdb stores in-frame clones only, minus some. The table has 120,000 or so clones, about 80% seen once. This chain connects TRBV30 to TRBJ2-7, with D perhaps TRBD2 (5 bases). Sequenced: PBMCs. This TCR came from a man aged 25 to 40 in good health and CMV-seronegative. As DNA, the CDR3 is TGTGCCTGGAGTGTAGGCGGGTCTCGGTACGAGCAGTACTTC. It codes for CAWSVGGSRYEQYF. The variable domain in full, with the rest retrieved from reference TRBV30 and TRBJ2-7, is SQTIHQWPATLVQPVGSPLSLECTVEGTSNPNLYWYRQAAGRGLQLLFYSVGIGQISSEVPQNLSASRPQDRQFILSSKKLLLSDSGFYLCAWSVGGSRYEQYFGPGTRLTVT.